Below are 20 T cell receptor beta chains sequenced from a single sample in a study of shared clonotypes between healthy human individuals. TCRdb's table, derived via immunoSEQ multiplex PCR, lists solely in-frame clones and lacks some. Here the sample spans approximately 2.4 million clones, 90% to 96% being singletons. Specimen: naive CD4+ T cells sorted from blood. Specified subset: CD45RA+ positively selected. These receptors originate from a young man in good health.

The V and J genes are TRBV7-2 and TRBJ2-7; perhaps TRBD2 as D (6 bases). Trimming pared 5 bases from V and 0 bases from J, leaving 14 bases between. Germline V lookup: CDR1 SGHTA, CDR2 FQGNSA. This CDR3 is 15 amino acids long. Here the CDR3 DNA reads TGTGCCAGCAGCCAAGGGGCGGGAAGCTCCTACGAGCAGTACTTC. Translation: CASSQGAGSSYEQYF.

The chain uses TRBV28 and TRBJ1-2; D is unclear. Germline CDR1 reads MDHEN; CDR2 reads SYDVKM. V was trimmed by 7 bases and J by 2 bases, leaving 14 bases between them. The CDR3 runs to 14 residues. The CDR3 DNA reads as TGTGCCAGCAAACCTTCAGGAATAAACTATGGCTACACCTTC. Translating gives CASKPSGINYGYTF.

The V call is TRBV7-9, the J call TRBJ1-3; possibly TRBD1 for D (6 bases). V lost 0 bases and J lost 2, with 8 bases in between. The CDR3 length is 15 residues. The V gene's germline CDR1 is SEHNR and CDR2 FQNEAQ (reference sequence). CDR3 nucleotides: TGTGCCAGCAGCTTAGCACAGGGAGCTGGAAACACCATATATTTT. Its protein product is CASSLAQGAGNTIYF.

As concerns this clone: Other DNA sequences of this sample code for an identical CDR3. The rearrangement joins TRBV7-9 to TRBJ1-1; TRBD1 might be the D (5 bases). The V end was cut by 2 bases, the J end by 10 bases, with 11 bases between. The germline V gene has CDR1 SEHNR and CDR2 FQNEAQ (reference sequence). This CDR3 contains 12 residues. This CDR3 reads CASSLSQGSAFF. The CDR3 region has the DNA TGTGCCAGCAGCTTAAGTCAGGGATCAGCTTTCTTT.

This clone was seen only once. The chain recombines TRBV6-1 with TRBJ2-7, with D unresolved. This CDR3 is 15 amino acids long. The V and J ends lost 0 bases and 3 bases respectively, with 12 bases between them. The germline V gene has CDR1 MNHNS and CDR2 SASEGT. CDR3 region: CASSEAGSYDYEQYF. Here the CDR3 DNA reads TGTGCCAGCAGTGAAGCGGGTAGCTACGACTACGAGCAGTACTTC.

For the CDR3, the DNA is TGCGCCAGCAGCCTACAACGCACAGATACGCAGTATTTT. This sequence encodes CASSLQRTDTQYF. The chain joins TRBV4-3 to TRBJ2-3; D ambiguous. CDR3 length: 13 residues. The V end was cut by 4 bases, the J end by 1 base, with 6 bases between. Per the germline V gene, CDR1 is LGHNA and CDR2 is YSLEER.

A remark on this clone: Other DNA sequences of this sample code for an identical CDR3. The J gene is TRBJ1-5, the V gene TRBV19; D not resolved. There are 12 residues in the CDR3. The V and J ends lost 5 bases and 4 bases respectively, with 6 bases between them. CDR1 is LNHDA, CDR2 SQIVND, per germline (reference sequence). The DNA for the CDR3 is TGTGCCAGTAGTTTCTCTAATCAGCCCCAGCATTTT. Amino acid sequence: CASSFSNQPQHF.

CDR3 residues: CASGLSEKAGGRSDTQYF. In nucleotides, the CDR3 is TGTGCTAGTGGTTTGTCGGAGAAAGCGGGAGGCCGCTCAGATACGCAGTATTTT. J is TRBJ2-3 and V is TRBV12-5; 9 positions agree with TRBD2. Trimming took 2 bases from V and 4 from J; bases not matched to a gene: 13. This CDR3 has 18 amino acids. Germline lookup yields CDR1 LGHNT and CDR2 FRNRAP.

V usage is TRBV7-2 and J usage is TRBJ1-4, with D hard to call. Between the trimmed V and J ends, which lost 0 bases and 3 bases, there was a span of 5 bases. CDR3 size: 14 residues. From germline, CDR1 is SGHTA and CDR2 FQGNSA. The CDR3 DNA is TGTGCCAGCAGCTTAGCAACTGCTAATGAAAAACTGTTTTTT. Protein sequence: CASSLATANEKLFF.

The rearrangement uses TRBV6-4 and TRBJ2-2, with TRBD2 identical over 10 bases. This CDR3 is 19 amino acids long. The J segment lost 2 bases and the V segment lost 6 bases, leaving 15 bases of the junction unmatched. Germline V gives CDR1 MRHNA, CDR2 SNTAGT. The CDR3 loop is CASSPRLAGGKKNTGELFF. The CDR3 DNA is TGTGCCAGCAGCCCCCGACTAGCGGGCGGTAAAAAAAACACCGGGGAGCTGTTTTTT.

This clone was counted once. The CDR3 protein is CSGRDTANTIYF. The CDR3 nucleotides are TGCAGCGGCCGGGACACCGCCAACACCATATATTTT. The chain links TRBV29-1 to TRBJ1-3, with a tentative D call TRBD1 (6 bases). Germline lookup yields CDR1 SQVTM and CDR2 ANQGSEA. V dropped 7 bases and J dropped 7 bases, with 14 bases sitting between them. CDR3 length equals 12 residues. The complete variable domain, with remaining parts taken from reference TRBV29-1 and TRBJ1-3, reads SAVISQKPSRDICQRGTSLTIQCQVDSQVTMMFWYRQQPGQSLTLIATANQGSEATYESGFVIDKFPISRPNLTFSTLTVSNMSPEDSSIYLCSGRDTANTIYFGEGSWLTVV.

The V call is TRBV28, the J call TRBJ2-1; 10 nucleotides line up with TRBD1. With V trimmed by 4 bases and J by 9 bases, 9 bases remained unmatched. The germline CDR1 and CDR2 sequences are MDHEN and SYDVKM. This CDR3 comprises 15 residues. The CDR3 reads CASSYSGQGGGEQFF. The CDR3 DNA follows: TGTGCCAGCAGTTATAGTGGACAGGGGGGCGGTGAGCAGTTCTTC.

The chain combines TRBV9 with TRBJ2-3; D call uncertain. Trimming cost V 1 base and J 5 bases, with 11 bases left between them. The V gene's germline CDR1 is SGDLS and CDR2 YYNGEE. The CDR3 sequence is 14 residues long. The CDR3 loop is CASSVLVGGDTQYF. CDR3 in DNA: TGTGCCAGCAGCGTACTGGTGGGCGGAGATACGCAGTATTTT.

The chain uses TRBV6-6 and TRBJ2-7; no clear D gene. This CDR3 contains 14 residues. Looked up from germline, CDR1 is MNHNY and CDR2 is SVGAGI (reference sequence). Between the trimmed V and J ends, which lost 7 bases and 4 bases, there was a span of 17 bases. CDR3 region: CASTEGPNGYEQYF. CDR3 coding DNA: TGTGCCAGCACCGAAGGACCAAATGGGTACGAGCAGTACTTC.

The rearrangement uses TRBV29-1 and TRBJ2-7, with 8 bases identical to TRBD2. The CDR3 extends over 15 amino acids. Per the germline V gene, CDR1 is SQVTM and CDR2 is ANQGSEA. Trimming removed 4 bases from V and 7 bases from J; junction bases left unmatched: 15. CDR3 amino acids: CSVAAGSGISTEQYF. The CDR3 DNA reads TGCAGCGTTGCTGCGGGTAGCGGGATTTCTACGGAGCAGTACTTC.

The chain links TRBV7-9 to TRBJ2-4; D is perhaps TRBD2 (6 bases). Germline V CDR1 and CDR2: SEHNR, FQNEAQ (reference sequence). The germline V and J ends were trimmed by 1 base and 0 bases, with 13 bases remaining between them. The CDR3 loop spans 17 amino acids. This CDR3 is CASSLVGGREAKNIQYF. CDR3 nucleotide sequence: TGTGCCAGCAGCTTAGTCGGGGGACGGGAAGCCAAAAACATTCAGTACTTC.

The chain recombines TRBV7-3 with TRBJ2-6; D possibly corresponds to TRBD1 (6 bases). This CDR3 has 16 residues. Germline CDR1 SGHTA, CDR2 FQGTGA. The V gene lost 5 bases and the J gene lost 0 bases, with 11 bases spanning the gap. This CDR3 reads CASSLGQLSGANVLTF. The CDR3 DNA reads TGTGCCAGCAGCCTAGGACAGCTCTCTGGGGCCAACGTCCTGACTTTC.

This sequence joins TRBV4-1 and TRBJ2-1; the match to TRBD2 covers 10 bases. CDR1 and CDR2 from the germline V gene are MGHRA and YSYEKL. Unmatched junction bases numbered 13, after V lost 4 bases and J lost 4 bases. This CDR3 region has 18 residues. CDR3 in DNA: TGCGCCAGCAGCCCTTTGCGGGCAGGGGGACTAGCGTACAATGAGCAGTTCTTC. It yields the protein CASSPLRAGGLAYNEQFF.

V is TRBV7-2 and J is TRBJ2-2; 7 nucleotides align to TRBD2. Per germline, CDR1 SGHTA and CDR2 FQGNSA. V shed 6 bases, J shed 0 bases, and the junction held 10 bases outside the gene matches. CDR3 size: 17 residues. CDR3 sequence reads: CASRLTWGGPNTGELFF. The DNA of the CDR3 is TGTGCCAGCAGACTCACCTGGGGAGGGCCGAACACCGGGGAGCTGTTTTTT.

The chain carries TRBV30 and TRBJ2-4; D is perhaps TRBD1 or TRBD2 (5 bases each). From germline, CDR1 is GTSNPN and CDR2 SVGIG (reference sequence). V shed 5 bases and J shed 0 bases, with 14 bases lying between them. The CDR3 is made up of 15 amino acids. DNA for the CDR3: TGTGCCTGGGCGGACGGGGCTCTAGCCAAAAACATTCAGTACTTC. It yields the protein CAWADGALAKNIQYF.